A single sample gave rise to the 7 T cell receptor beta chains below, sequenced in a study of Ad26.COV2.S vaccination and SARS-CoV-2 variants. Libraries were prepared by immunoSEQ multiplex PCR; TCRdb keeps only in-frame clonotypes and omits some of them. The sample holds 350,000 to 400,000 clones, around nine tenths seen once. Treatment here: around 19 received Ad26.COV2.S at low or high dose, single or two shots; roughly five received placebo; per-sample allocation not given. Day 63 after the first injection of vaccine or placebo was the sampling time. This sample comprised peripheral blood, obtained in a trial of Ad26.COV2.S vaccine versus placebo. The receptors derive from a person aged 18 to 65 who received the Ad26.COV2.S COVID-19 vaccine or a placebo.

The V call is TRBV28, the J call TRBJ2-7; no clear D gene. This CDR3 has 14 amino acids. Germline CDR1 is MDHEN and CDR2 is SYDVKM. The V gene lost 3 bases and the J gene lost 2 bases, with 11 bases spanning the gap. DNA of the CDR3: TGTGCCAGCAGTTTCTTATCGAGTACCTACGAGCAGTACTTC. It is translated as CASSFLSSTYEQYF.

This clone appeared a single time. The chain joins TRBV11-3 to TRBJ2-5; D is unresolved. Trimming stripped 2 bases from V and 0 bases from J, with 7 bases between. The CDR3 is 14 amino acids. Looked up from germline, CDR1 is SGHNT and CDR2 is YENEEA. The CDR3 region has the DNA TGTGCCAGCAGCTTAACCGGACACCAAGAGACCCAGTACTTC. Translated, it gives CASSLTGHQETQYF.

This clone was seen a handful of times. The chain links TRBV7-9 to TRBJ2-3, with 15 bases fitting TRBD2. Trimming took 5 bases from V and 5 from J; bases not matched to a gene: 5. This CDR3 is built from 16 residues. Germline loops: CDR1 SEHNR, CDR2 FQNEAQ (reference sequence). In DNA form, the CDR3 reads TGTGCCAGCAGCGGAGGACTAGCGGGAGGGGGAGATACGCAGTATTTT. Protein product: CASSGGLAGGGDTQYF.

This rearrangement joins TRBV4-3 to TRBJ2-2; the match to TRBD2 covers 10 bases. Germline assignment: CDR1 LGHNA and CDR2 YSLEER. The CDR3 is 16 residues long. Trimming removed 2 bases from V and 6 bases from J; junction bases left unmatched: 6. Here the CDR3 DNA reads TGCGCCAGCAGCCAAACTGGACTAGCGGTCGCCGGGGAGCTGTTTTTT. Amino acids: CASSQTGLAVAGELFF.

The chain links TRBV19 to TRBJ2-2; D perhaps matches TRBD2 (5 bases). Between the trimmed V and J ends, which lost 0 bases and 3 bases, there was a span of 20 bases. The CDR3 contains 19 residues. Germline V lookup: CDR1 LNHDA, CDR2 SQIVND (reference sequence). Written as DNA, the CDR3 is TGTGCCAGTAGTATAGATCTCCCCCTCGCAAGGGAGTACACCGGGGAGCTGTTTTTT. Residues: CASSIDLPLAREYTGELFF.

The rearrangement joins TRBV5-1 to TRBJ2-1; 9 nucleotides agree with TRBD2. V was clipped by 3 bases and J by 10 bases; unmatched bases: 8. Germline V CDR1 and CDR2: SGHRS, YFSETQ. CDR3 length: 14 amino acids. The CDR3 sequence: CASSSAGGPSEQFF. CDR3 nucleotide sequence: TGCGCCAGCAGCTCGGCGGGAGGGCCCTCCGAGCAGTTCTTC.

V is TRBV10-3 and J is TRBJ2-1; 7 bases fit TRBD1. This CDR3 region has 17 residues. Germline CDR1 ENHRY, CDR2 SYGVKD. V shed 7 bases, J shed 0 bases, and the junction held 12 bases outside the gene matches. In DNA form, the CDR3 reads TGTGCCATCAAAAACGGTGGACAGGTCCACTCCTACAATGAGCAGTTCTTC. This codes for CAIKNGGQVHSYNEQFF.